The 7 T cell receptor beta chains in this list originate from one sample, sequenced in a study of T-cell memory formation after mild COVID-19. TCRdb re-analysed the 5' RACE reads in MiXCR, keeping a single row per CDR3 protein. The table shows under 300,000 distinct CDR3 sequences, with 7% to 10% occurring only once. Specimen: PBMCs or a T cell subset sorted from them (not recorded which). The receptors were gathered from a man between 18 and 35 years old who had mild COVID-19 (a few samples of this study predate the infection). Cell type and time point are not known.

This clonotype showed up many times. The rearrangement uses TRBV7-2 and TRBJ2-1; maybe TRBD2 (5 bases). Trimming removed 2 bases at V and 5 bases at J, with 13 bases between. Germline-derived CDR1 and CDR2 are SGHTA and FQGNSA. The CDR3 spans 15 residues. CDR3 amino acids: CASSLRVGENNEQFF. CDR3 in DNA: TGTGCCAGCAGCTTAAGAGTTGGGGAGAACAATGAGCAGTTCTTC.

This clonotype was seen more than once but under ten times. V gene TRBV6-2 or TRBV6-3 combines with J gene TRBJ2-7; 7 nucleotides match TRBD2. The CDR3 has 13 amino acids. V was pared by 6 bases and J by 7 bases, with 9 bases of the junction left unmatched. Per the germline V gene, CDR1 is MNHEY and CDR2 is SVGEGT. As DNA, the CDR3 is TGTGCCAGCAGCATCGGACTAGTTGGGGAGCAGTACTTC. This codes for CASSIGLVGEQYF.

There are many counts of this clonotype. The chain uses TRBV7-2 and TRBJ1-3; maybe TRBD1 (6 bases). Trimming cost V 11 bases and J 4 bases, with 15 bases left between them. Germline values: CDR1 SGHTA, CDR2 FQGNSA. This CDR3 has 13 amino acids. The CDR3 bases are TGTGCCGGGGGGGCAGAGGGCGGAAACACCATATATTTT. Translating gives CAGGAEGGNTIYF.

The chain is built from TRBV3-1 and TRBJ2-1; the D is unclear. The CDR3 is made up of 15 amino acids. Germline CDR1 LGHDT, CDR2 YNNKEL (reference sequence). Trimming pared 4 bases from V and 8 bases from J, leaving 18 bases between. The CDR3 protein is CASSPTALGFDEQFF. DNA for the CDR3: TGTGCCAGCAGCCCAACGGCGCTTGGTTTTGATGAGCAGTTCTTC.

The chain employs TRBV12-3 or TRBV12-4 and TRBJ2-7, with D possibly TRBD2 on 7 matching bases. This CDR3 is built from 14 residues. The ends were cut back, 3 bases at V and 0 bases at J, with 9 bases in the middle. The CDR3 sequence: CASSFGGLSYEQYV. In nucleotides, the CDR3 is TGTGCCAGCAGTTTCGGGGGGCTCTCCTACGAGCAGTACGTC.

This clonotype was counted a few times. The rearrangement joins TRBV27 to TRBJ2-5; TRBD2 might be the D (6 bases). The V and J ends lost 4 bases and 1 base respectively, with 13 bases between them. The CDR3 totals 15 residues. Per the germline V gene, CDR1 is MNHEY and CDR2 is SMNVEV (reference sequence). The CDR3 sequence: CASSSPGLSQETQYF. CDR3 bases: TGTGCCAGCAGTTCACCGGGACTCTCCCAAGAGACCCAGTACTTC.

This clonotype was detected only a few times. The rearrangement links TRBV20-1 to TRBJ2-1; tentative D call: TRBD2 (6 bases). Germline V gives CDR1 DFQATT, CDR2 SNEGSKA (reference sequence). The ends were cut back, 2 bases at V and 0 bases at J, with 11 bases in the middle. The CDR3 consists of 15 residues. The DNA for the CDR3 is TGCAGTGCTAGAAACCCCGGGGGCTCCTACAATGAGCAGTTCTTC. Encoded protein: CSARNPGGSYNEQFF.